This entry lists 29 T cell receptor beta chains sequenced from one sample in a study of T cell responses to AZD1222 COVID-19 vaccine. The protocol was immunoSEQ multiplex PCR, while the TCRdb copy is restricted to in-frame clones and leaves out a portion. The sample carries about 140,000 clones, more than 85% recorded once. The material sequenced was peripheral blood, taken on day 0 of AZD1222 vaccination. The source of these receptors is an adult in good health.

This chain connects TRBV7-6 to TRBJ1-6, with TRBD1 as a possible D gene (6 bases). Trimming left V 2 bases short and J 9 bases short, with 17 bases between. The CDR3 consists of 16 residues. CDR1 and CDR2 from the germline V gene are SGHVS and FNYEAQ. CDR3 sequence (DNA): TGTGCCAGCAGCTTAACTACAGGGTTTGTTTTTTCACCCCTCCACTTT. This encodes CASSLTTGFVFSPLHF.

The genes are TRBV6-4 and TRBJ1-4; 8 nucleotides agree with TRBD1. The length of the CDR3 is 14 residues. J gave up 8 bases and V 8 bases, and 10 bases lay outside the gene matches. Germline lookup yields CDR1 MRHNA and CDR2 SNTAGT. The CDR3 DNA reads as TGTGCCAGCGCGTCCGGGACAGGAGACGAAAAACTGTTTTTT. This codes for CASASGTGDEKLFF.

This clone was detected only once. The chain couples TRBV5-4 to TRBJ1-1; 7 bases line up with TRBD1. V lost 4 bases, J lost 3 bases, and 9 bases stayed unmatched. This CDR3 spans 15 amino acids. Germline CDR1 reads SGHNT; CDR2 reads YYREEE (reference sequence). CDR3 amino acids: CASSPQGVTDTEAFF. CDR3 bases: TGTGCCAGCAGCCCCCAGGGGGTAACCGACACTGAAGCTTTCTTT.

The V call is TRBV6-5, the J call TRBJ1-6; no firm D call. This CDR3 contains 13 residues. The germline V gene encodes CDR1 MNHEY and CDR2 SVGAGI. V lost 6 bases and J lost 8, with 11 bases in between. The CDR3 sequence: CASSQDPYSPLHF. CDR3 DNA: TGTGCCAGCAGCCAGGACCCTTATTCACCCCTCCACTTT.

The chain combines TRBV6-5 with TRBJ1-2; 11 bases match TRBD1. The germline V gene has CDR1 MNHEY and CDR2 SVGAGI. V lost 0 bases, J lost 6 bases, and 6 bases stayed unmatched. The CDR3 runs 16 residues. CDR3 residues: CASSYSWDRGGDGYTF. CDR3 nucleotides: TGTGCCAGCAGTTACTCGTGGGACAGGGGGGGTGATGGCTACACCTTC.

The CDR3 reads CASSQDRTGGPYSGNTIYF. In nucleotides, the CDR3 is TGCGCCAGCAGCCAAGATCGTACAGGGGGCCCATACTCTGGAAACACCATATATTTT. The rearrangement uses TRBV4-3 and TRBJ1-3, with 9 positions matching TRBD1. Germline CDR1 LGHNA, CDR2 YSLEER. The CDR3 length is 19 residues. J was trimmed by 0 bases and V by 0 bases; bases with no gene match: 9.

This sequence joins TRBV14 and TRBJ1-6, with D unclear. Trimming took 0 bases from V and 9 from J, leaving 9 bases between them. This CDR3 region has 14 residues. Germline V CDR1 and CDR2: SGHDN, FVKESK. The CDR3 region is CASSQEGSRSPLHF. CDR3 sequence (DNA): TGTGCCAGCAGCCAAGAGGGTAGTCGTTCACCCCTCCACTTT.

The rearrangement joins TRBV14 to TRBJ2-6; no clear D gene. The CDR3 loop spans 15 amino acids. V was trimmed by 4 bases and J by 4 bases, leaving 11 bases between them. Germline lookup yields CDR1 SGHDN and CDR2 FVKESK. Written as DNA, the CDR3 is TGTGCCAGCAGCCCCGCCGTGGCAGGGGCCAACGTCCTGACTTTC. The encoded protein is CASSPAVAGANVLTF.

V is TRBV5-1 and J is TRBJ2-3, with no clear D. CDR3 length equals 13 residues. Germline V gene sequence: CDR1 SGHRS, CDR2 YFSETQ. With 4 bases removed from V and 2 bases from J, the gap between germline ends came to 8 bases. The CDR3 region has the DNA TGCGCCAGCAGCCCGGTCTCCACAGATACGCAGTATTTT. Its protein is CASSPVSTDTQYF.

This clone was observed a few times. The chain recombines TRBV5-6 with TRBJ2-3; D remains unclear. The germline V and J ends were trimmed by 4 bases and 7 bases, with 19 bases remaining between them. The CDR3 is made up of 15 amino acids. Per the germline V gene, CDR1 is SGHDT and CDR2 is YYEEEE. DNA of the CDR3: TGTGCCAGCAGCCGGCCGGGCGACCCGTTGAATACGCAGTATTTT. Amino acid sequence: CASSRPGDPLNTQYF.

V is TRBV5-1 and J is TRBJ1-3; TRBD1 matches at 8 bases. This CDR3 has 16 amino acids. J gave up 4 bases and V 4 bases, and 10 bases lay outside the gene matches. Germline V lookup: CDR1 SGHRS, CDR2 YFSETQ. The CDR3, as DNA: TGCGCCAGCAGCCCTGGACAGGGTTTGAGGGGAAACACCATATATTTT. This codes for CASSPGQGLRGNTIYF.

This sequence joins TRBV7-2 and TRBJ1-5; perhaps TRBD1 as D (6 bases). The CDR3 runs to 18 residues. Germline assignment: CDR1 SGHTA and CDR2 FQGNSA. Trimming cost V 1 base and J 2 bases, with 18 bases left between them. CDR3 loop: CASSLVLGGEGGNQPQHF. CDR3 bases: TGTGCCAGCAGCTTAGTTCTGGGTGGTGAGGGGGGCAATCAGCCCCAGCATTTT. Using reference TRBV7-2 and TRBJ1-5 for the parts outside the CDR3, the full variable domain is GAGVSQSPSNKVTEKGKDVELRCDPISGHTALYWYRQSLGQGLEFLIYFQGNSAPDKSGLPSDRFSAERTGGSVSTLTIQRTQQEDSAVYLCASSLVLGGEGGNQPQHFGDGTRLSIL.

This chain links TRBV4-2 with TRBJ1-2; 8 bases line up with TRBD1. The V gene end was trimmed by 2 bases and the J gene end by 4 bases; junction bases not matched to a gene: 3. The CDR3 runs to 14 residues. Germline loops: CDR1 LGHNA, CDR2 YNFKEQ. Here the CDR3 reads CASSQYTGGYGYTF. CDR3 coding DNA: TGTGCCAGCAGCCAATATACAGGGGGCTATGGCTACACCTTC.

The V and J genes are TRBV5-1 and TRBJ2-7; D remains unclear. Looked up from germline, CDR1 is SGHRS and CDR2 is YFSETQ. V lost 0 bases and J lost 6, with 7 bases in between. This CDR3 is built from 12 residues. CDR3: CASSLGFGEQYF. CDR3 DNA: TGCGCCAGCAGCTTGGGGTTTGGCGAGCAGTACTTC.

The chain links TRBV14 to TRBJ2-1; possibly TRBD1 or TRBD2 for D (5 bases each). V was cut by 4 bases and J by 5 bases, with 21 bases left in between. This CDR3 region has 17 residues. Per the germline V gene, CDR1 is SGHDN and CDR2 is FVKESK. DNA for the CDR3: TGTGCCAGCAGCCTAGGTCTGACAGCGGATTTTCACAATGAGCAGTTCTTC. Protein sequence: CASSLGLTADFHNEQFF. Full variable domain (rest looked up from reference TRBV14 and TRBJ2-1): EAGVTQFPSHSVIEKGQTVTLRCDPISGHDNLYWYRRVMGKEIKFLLHFVKESKQDESGMPNNRFLAERTGGTYSTLKVQPAELEDSGVYFCASSLGLTADFHNEQFFGPGTRLTVL.

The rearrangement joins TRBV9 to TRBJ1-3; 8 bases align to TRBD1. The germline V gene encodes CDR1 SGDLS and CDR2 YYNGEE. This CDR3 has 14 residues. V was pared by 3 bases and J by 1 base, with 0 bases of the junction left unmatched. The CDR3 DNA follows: TGTGCCAGCAGCGGGACAGGGTCTGGAAACACCATATATTTT. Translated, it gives CASSGTGSGNTIYF.

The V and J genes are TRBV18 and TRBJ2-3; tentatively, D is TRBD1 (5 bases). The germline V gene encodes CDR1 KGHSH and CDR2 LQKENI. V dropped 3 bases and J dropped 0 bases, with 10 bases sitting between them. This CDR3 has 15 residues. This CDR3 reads CASSPATASTDTQYF. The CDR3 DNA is TGTGCCAGCTCACCGGCGACAGCTAGCACAGATACGCAGTATTTT.

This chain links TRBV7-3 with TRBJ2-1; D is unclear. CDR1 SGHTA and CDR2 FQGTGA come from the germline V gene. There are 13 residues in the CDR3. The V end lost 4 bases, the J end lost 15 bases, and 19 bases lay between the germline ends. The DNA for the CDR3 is TGTGCCAGCAGCTCCCTTCCCGGGTCCAGGCGGTTCTTC. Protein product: CASSSLPGSRRFF.

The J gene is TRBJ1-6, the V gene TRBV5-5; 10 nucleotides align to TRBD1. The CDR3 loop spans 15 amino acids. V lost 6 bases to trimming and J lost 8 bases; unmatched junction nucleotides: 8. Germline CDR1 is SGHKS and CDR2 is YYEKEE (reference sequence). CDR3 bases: TGTGCCAGCACCGCCCTCGGGACAGGGGATTCACCCCTCCACTTT. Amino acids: CASTALGTGDSPLHF.

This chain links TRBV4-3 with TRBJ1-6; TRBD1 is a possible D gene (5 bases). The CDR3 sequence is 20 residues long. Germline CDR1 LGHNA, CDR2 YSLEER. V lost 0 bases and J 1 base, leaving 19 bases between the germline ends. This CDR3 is CASSQEVVNIGTSYNSPLHF. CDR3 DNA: TGCGCCAGCAGCCAAGAGGTAGTAAATATCGGGACGTCCTATAATTCACCCCTCCACTTT.

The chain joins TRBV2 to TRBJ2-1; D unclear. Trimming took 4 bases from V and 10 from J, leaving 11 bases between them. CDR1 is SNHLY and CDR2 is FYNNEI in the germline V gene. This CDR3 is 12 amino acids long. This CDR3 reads CASSGLPQEQFF. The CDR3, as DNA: TGTGCCAGCAGTGGACTCCCACAGGAGCAGTTCTTC.

CDR3 in DNA: TGTGCCAGCAGTTTATCGATGTGGCAGGGGCACACCGGGGAGCTGTTTTTT. Protein: CASSLSMWQGHTGELFF. The rearrangement links TRBV27 to TRBJ2-2; TRBD1 might be the D (6 bases). Trimming removed 0 bases from V and 3 bases from J, with 14 bases in between. The germline V gene has CDR1 MNHEY and CDR2 SMNVEV (reference sequence). This CDR3 region has 17 residues.

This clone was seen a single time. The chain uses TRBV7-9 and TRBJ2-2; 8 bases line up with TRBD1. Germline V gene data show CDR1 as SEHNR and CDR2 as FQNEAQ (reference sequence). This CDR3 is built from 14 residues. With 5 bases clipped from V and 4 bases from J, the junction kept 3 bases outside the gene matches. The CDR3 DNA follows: TGTGCCAGCAGCGTCGACAGGGGCACCGGGGAGCTGTTTTTT. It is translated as CASSVDRGTGELFF.

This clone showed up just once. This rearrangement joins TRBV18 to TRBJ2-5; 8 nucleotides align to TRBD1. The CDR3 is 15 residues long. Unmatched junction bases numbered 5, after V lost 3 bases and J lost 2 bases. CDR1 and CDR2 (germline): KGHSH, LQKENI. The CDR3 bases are TGTGCCAGCTCACCCACAGGGGGTGCACAAGAGACCCAGTACTTC. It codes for CASSPTGGAQETQYF.

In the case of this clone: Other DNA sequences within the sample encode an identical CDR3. CDR3 in DNA: TGCGCCAGCAGCTTGGGTTCCAGTTCATACGAGCAGTACTTC. It codes for CASSLGSSSYEQYF. This rearrangement joins TRBV5-1 to TRBJ2-7; D unresolved. CDR1 and CDR2 (germline): SGHRS, YFSETQ. The CDR3 sequence is 14 residues long. V lost 0 bases to trimming and J lost 4 bases, with 11 bases between them.

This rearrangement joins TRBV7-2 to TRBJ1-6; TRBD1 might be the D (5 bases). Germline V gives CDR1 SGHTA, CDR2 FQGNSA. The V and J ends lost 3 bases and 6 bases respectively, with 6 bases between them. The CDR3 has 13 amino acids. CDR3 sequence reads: CASSFGGNSPLHF. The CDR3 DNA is TGTGCCAGCAGCTTTGGGGGTAATTCACCCCTCCACTTT. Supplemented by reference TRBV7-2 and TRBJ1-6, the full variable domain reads GAGVSQSPSNKVTEKGKDVELRCDPISGHTALYWYRQSLGQGLEFLIYFQGNSAPDKSGLPSDRFSAERTGGSVSTLTIQRTQQEDSAVYLCASSFGGNSPLHFGNGTRLTVT.

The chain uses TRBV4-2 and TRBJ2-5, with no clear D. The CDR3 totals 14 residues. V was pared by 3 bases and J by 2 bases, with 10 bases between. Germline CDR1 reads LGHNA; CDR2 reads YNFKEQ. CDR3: CASSQIGKQETQYF. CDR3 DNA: TGTGCCAGCAGCCAGATTGGGAAACAAGAGACCCAGTACTTC.

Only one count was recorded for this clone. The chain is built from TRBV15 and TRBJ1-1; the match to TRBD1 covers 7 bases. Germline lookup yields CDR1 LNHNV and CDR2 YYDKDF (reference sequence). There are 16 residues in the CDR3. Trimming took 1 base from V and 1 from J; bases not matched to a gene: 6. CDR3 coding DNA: TGTGCCACCAGCAGAGGAGGGGGCGTTGGGAACACTGAAGCTTTCTTT. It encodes CATSRGGGVGNTEAFF.

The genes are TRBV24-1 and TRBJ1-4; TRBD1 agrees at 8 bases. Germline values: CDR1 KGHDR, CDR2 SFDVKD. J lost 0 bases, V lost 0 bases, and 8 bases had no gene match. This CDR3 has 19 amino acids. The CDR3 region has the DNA TGTGCCACCAGTGATTTGCAAAGGACAGGGCCAACAACTAATGAAAAACTGTTTTTT. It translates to CATSDLQRTGPTTNEKLFF.